These 22 T cell receptor beta chains originate from one sample sequenced in a study of shared clonotypes between healthy human individuals. Here immunoSEQ multiplex PCR was the method, and the copy in TCRdb shows in-frame clones only, minus some. The sample shows approximately 2,000,000 clones, roughly 92% of them seen only once. Sequences were obtained from naive CD4+ T cells from PBMCs. Subset in this sample: CD45RA+ positively selected. The receptors stem from a man between 18 and 35 years old in good health. Some clones in this sample may be carry-over from other donors' samples.

The chain employs TRBV5-1 and TRBJ2-3; TRBD1 agrees at 12 bases. This CDR3 contains 17 residues. J lost 3 bases, V lost 1 base, and 6 bases had no gene match. Germline V gives CDR1 SGHRS, CDR2 YFSETQ. In nucleotides, the CDR3 is TGCGCCAGCAGCTTGCGGGACAGGGGGCGAGGGACAGATACGCAGTATTTT. The encoded protein is CASSLRDRGRGTDTQYF.

The chain uses TRBV9 and TRBJ2-3; TRBD2 matches 7 bases. CDR1 SGDLS and CDR2 YYNGEE come from the germline V gene. The CDR3 sequence is 17 residues long. V was pared by 0 bases and J by 0 bases, with 7 bases of the junction left unmatched. CDR3 sequence (DNA): TGTGCCAGCAGCGTAGGTCCAGCGGGAACCAGCACAGATACGCAGTATTTT. Protein: CASSVGPAGTSTDTQYF.

This chain uses TRBV6-6 with TRBJ2-1, with TRBD2 matching 14 bases. Germline CDR1 reads MNHNY; CDR2 reads SVGAGI (reference sequence). This CDR3 has 15 residues. The V and J ends lost 6 bases and 6 bases, in that order; junction bases with no gene match: 4. CDR3 nucleotides: TGTGCCAGCAGAAAGGGACTAGCGGGAGTCAATGAGCAGTTCTTC. This translates into CASRKGLAGVNEQFF.

This chain uses TRBV2 with TRBJ2-2; 8 bases map to TRBD2. Germline values: CDR1 SNHLY, CDR2 FYNNEI. This CDR3 spans 15 amino acids. The trim removed 8 bases at V and 7 bases at J, leaving 12 bases unmatched. CDR3 nucleotides: TGTGCCAGCTATCTGGCGGGAGGTCGCGGCGGGGAGCTGTTTTTT. Translated: CASYLAGGRGGELFF.

This clone occurred once. The sample contains more than one DNA sequence encoding this CDR3. The rearrangement uses TRBV7-3 and TRBJ1-5; D unresolved. The V gene's germline CDR1 is SGHTA and CDR2 FQGTGA. V was shortened by 0 bases and J by 4 bases, with 4 bases between the two germline ends. The CDR3 totals 13 residues. The CDR3 bases are TGTGCCAGCAGCTTAACTAGGAATCAGCCCCAGCATTTT. It translates to CASSLTRNQPQHF.

V gene TRBV5-1 combines with J gene TRBJ2-7; 7 bases align to TRBD1. CDR3 size: 17 residues. Germline values: CDR1 SGHRS, CDR2 YFSETQ. V was pared by 7 bases and J by 3 bases, with 19 bases of the junction left unmatched. Here the CDR3 reads CASSSATGSNRGYEQYF. CDR3 in DNA: TGCGCCAGCTCGTCCGCGACAGGGTCGAACAGGGGCTACGAGCAGTACTTC.

This clone was detected once. This chain uses TRBV7-6 with TRBJ2-7; 7 nucleotides match TRBD1. Unmatched junction bases numbered 9, after V lost 5 bases and J lost 2 bases. CDR1 and CDR2 (germline): SGHVS, FNYEAQ. CDR3 length: 15 residues. For the CDR3, the DNA is TGTGCCAGCAGCCTGGGACAGCTCTTCCCCTACGAGCAGTACTTC. Its translation: CASSLGQLFPYEQYF.

The CDR3 region has the DNA TGTGCCAGCAGTTCCCCCACTCGACTAGCGGGAGTAAGAGTTGAGCAGTTCTTC. Translation: CASSSPTRLAGVRVEQFF. This sequence joins TRBV28 and TRBJ2-1; the match to TRBD2 covers 12 bases. Germline V gives CDR1 MDHEN, CDR2 SYDVKM. This CDR3 has 18 residues. V lost 4 bases to trimming and J lost 9 bases; unmatched junction nucleotides: 16.

The table lists this clone with a few counts. The chain couples TRBV6-1 to TRBJ1-5; perhaps TRBD1 as D (5 bases). Germline V lookup: CDR1 MNHNS, CDR2 SASEGT. This CDR3 is built from 12 residues. Trimming took 3 bases from V and 9 from J, leaving 9 bases between them. CDR3 sequence reads: CASSDSGLPQHF. In nucleotides, the CDR3 is TGTGCCAGCAGTGATTCGGGGCTGCCCCAGCATTTT.

The V gene is TRBV6-1, the J gene TRBJ1-4, with D unclear. Trimming stripped 2 bases from V and 7 bases from J, with 17 bases between. Germline lookup yields CDR1 MNHNS and CDR2 SASEGT. There are 16 residues in the CDR3. CDR3 region: CASSERRVWSGEKLFF. CDR3 bases: TGTGCCAGCAGTGAAAGAAGGGTTTGGTCTGGTGAAAAACTGTTTTTT.

The gene calls are TRBV6-4 and TRBJ1-5; D is unresolved. Germline CDR1 MRHNA, CDR2 SNTAGT. The CDR3 is made up of 14 amino acids. V gave up 2 bases and J gave up 4 bases, with 9 bases separating them. The CDR3 here is CASSDQAGNQPQHF. The DNA for the CDR3 is TGTGCCAGCAGTGACCAGGCCGGGAATCAGCCCCAGCATTTT.

In the case of this clone: This specimen includes other DNA sequences encoding the same CDR3. In DNA, the CDR3 is TGTGCCAGCAGCTTAGCCGGACAGGAGAACTATGGCTACACCTTC. Encoded protein: CASSLAGQENYGYTF. This chain joins TRBV7-9 and TRBJ1-2; TRBD1 matches 7 bases. The CDR3 runs 15 residues. Germline lookup yields CDR1 SEHNR and CDR2 FQNEAQ (reference sequence). V shed 0 bases, J shed 2 bases, and the junction held 3 bases outside the gene matches.

The chain recombines TRBV2 with TRBJ1-2, with D possibly TRBD1 on 6 matching bases. V was cut by 3 bases and J by 7 bases, with 12 bases left in between. Germline V gives CDR1 SNHLY, CDR2 FYNNEI. This CDR3 has 13 amino acids. CDR3: CASSDEGEAGYTF. Written as DNA, the CDR3 is TGTGCCAGCAGTGACGAGGGGGAGGCTGGCTACACCTTC. The variable domain in full, with the rest retrieved from reference TRBV2 and TRBJ1-2, is EPEVTQTPSHQVTQMGQEVILRCVPISNHLYFYWYRQILGQKVEFLVSFYNNEISEKSEIFDDQFSVERPDGSNFTLKIRSTKLEDSAMYFCASSDEGEAGYTFGSGTRLTVV.

The V call is TRBV4-1, the J call TRBJ2-3; TRBD2 might be the D (5 bases). The CDR3 runs 16 residues. The ends were cut back, 4 bases at V and 4 bases at J, with 18 bases in the middle. The germline CDR1 and CDR2 sequences are MGHRA and YSYEKL. The CDR3 region is CASSPRKGLSADTQYF. The CDR3 bases are TGCGCCAGCAGCCCGCGCAAAGGCCTTAGCGCAGATACGCAGTATTTT.

The CDR3 bases are TGTGCCAGCAGCCCTCTGGGGATTAGCGGGAGCTTCCACAATGAGCAGTTCTTC. Translation gives CASSPLGISGSFHNEQFF. The J gene is TRBJ2-1, the V gene TRBV7-3, with 9 bases aligning to TRBD2. This CDR3 region has 18 residues. After removal of 5 bases from V and 5 bases from J, the junction contained 16 bases not matched to a gene. CDR1 is SGHTA and CDR2 is FQGTGA in the germline V gene.

The rearrangement uses TRBV5-1 and TRBJ2-1; no firm D call. CDR1 and CDR2 from the germline V gene are SGHRS and YFSETQ. Trimming left V 0 bases short and J 2 bases short, with 9 bases between. There are 15 residues in the CDR3. CDR3 DNA: TGCGCCAGCAGCTTGGGGGGAAATACCTACAATGAGCAGTTCTTC. It is translated as CASSLGGNTYNEQFF.

The gene calls are TRBV27 and TRBJ2-5, with D maybe TRBD2 (7 bases). The germline V and J ends were trimmed by 4 bases and 5 bases, with 17 bases remaining between them. CDR1 is MNHEY and CDR2 is SMNVEV in the germline V gene (reference sequence). The CDR3 extends over 15 amino acids. CDR3 in DNA: TGTGCCAGCAGTTCCCAAGGGGGGGTTTTGGAGACCCAGTACTTC. Translated, it gives CASSSQGGVLETQYF.

The chain links TRBV12-5 to TRBJ2-3; 10 bases are shared with TRBD1. Germline lookup yields CDR1 LGHNT and CDR2 FRNRAP. The CDR3 is made up of 14 amino acids. With 1 base clipped from V and 7 bases from J, the junction kept 2 bases outside the gene matches. For the CDR3, the DNA is TGTGCTAGTGGTTTGGGGACAGGGGGAAATACGCAGTATTTT. Encoded protein: CASGLGTGGNTQYF.

The V gene is TRBV5-1, the J gene TRBJ2-1, with TRBD2 matching over 10 bases. The ends lost 4 bases at V and 8 bases at J; junction bases unmatched: 15. The CDR3 is 17 residues long. Germline CDR1 reads SGHRS; CDR2 reads YFSETQ. CDR3 sequence: CASSGPLPSGSSHEQFF. CDR3 DNA sequence: TGCGCCAGCAGCGGGCCTCTGCCTAGCGGGAGTAGCCATGAGCAGTTCTTC. The full variable domain, in which reference TRBV5-1 and TRBJ2-1 provide the parts outside the CDR3, is KAGVTQTPRYLIKTRGQQVTLSCSPISGHRSVSWYQQTPGQGLQFLFEYFSETQRNKGNFPGRFSGRQFSNSRSEMNVSTLELGDSALYLCASSGPLPSGSSHEQFFGPGTRLTVL.

V gene TRBV4-1 combines with J gene TRBJ1-2; D may be TRBD1 (5 bases). The CDR3 is 15 residues long. The germline V gene has CDR1 MGHRA and CDR2 YSYEKL. V lost 2 bases to trimming and J lost 2 bases, with 12 bases between them. CDR3 amino acids: CASSQRAGINYGYTF. CDR3 nucleotide sequence: TGCGCCAGCAGCCAAAGGGCAGGGATCAACTATGGCTACACCTTC.

The chain couples TRBV29-1 to TRBJ2-7, with D perhaps assigned TRBD1 or TRBD2 (5 bases each). Trimming stripped 6 bases from V and 4 bases from J, with 16 bases between. Per germline, CDR1 SQVTM and CDR2 ANQGSEA. The CDR3 totals 13 residues. The CDR3 nucleotides are TGCAGCGTGGGGATGGGGGTAAGGTACGAGCAGTACTTC. It specifies CSVGMGVRYEQYF.

The rearrangement joins TRBV5-4 to TRBJ2-1; 9 nucleotides agree with TRBD2. The V and J ends lost 0 bases and 5 bases, in that order; junction bases with no gene match: 6. Per germline, CDR1 SGHNT and CDR2 YYREEE (reference sequence). The CDR3 is made up of 16 amino acids. CDR3 amino acids: CASSLAGASGNNEQFF. For the CDR3, the DNA is TGTGCCAGCAGCTTGGCCGGGGCTAGCGGGAACAATGAGCAGTTCTTC.